This T cell receptor (beta chain) was documented in a study of vaccination and CD4 T cells after COVID-19 (dated by TCRdb to about 2022). Background on the whole study: SARS-CoV-2 positivity had been established in the convalescent patients by nasal swab PCR, and mild disease was recorded in several of these patients and severe disease in one. In the convalescent cohort there were six males and four females, among whom were two Hispanic individuals, seven Caucasians, two Asians and one multiracial person. In approximately eleven COVID-19 convalescent patients and 4 infection-naive healthy vaccine recipients, the spike-specific CD4+ TCR repertoire before mRNA vaccination was compared with the repertoire after mRNA vaccination. Participants got two doses of the Pfizer-BioNTech BNT162b2 vaccine (n=8) or two doses of the Moderna mRNA-1273 vaccine (n=2). Post-vaccine blood samples were collected a median of about 72 days after the second vaccine dose, ranging from about 13 to 250 days. In control cultures, a CEFX viral epitope pool was used as positive control, an HIV-1 Nef peptide pool was used as negative control, or no peptide was added. Post-COVID blood samples were collected from convalescent patients a median of roughly 100 days after diagnosis, with a range of about 35 to 170 days. Culture stimuli were overlapping spike peptide pools from SARS-CoV-2 and from the common cold coronaviruses HCoV-NL63, HCoV-OC43 and HCoV-229E.

Of note for this clonotype: No antigen is known for it. Qualities for individual bases were not recorded, and no much larger clone is one base off.

The CDR3 numbers 14 residues from cysteine through phenylalanine. The only DNA kept is the CDR3, 42 bases in frame from the first base. Via the germline V gene, CDR1 is SGHRS and CDR2 YFSETQ. V sheds 4 bases and J sheds 2 bases, leaving 12 bases between their ends. The sample's treatment or condition, from its label and the paper: 10-day PBMC culture with coronavirus spike peptide pools or control peptides (ViraFEST assay). The study used the ViraFEST assay, which expanded antigen-specific T cells with peptide pools and then identified expanded clonotypes by TCR sequencing. The convalescent patients' positive SARS-CoV-2 PCR tests fell between March and December 2020, which was before the Alpha, Beta and Delta variants emerged in the United States. More than 1.5 million PBMCs per well were cultured in IMDM with approximately 4.9% human AB serum and approximately 10 IU/ml IL-2, plus 10 ug/ml peptide pools. On days 3 and 7, half of the culture medium was replaced with fresh IL-2-containing medium. CD4+ T cells were isolated after roughly eleven days of culture through negative selection using the EasySep CD4+ T cell isolation kit. Ficoll-Paque Plus gradient centrifugation was used to isolate PBMCs from whole blood, and the isolated PBMCs were then either used fresh or cryopreserved at -140C. Culture conditions were generally each tested in triplicate wells.

The library was obtained by PCR. DNA from cultured CD4+ T cells was subjected to TCR sequencing with the Oncomine TCR Beta short-read assay at the Johns Hopkins FTIC core. The QIAamp micro DNA kit was used to extract genomic DNA from the cultured CD4+ T cells. Oncomine TCR Beta libraries from cultured CD4+ T cells were pooled using unique dual indexes and sequenced on an Illumina iSeq 100. On the study's bioinformatics: Non-productive sequences were removed, and CDR3s that did not start with C, did not end with F or W, or were shorter than 7 amino acids were discarded. Antigen-specific clonotypes were identified using the MANAFEST web application through comparison of peptide-stimulated wells with reference and other culture wells. Positive clones required FDR below 0.05, an odds ratio above 5, and productive frequency above 0.1% in at least two of three replicate wells. Clonotypes that were significantly expanded in both SARS-CoV-2 spike wells and at least one common cold coronavirus spike condition were defined as cross-reactive. Levenshtein distances (stringdist) and unrooted phylogenetic trees (ape) in R version 3.6.1 were used to assess CDR3 homology. TCRdb reprocessed the public reads (quality trimming at Q25 with fastp, clone calling with MiXCR) and kept in-frame beta chains. CDR3 protein sequences are deduplicated, and each keeps its most common genes and DNA. The V and J calls were not made by the authors but by TCRdb's processing. For this sample the table gives 11,000 or so distinct CDR3 sequences, of which 29% were detected only once. About a quarter of the sample rests with the top ten.

General study outcomes and caveats: Among the post-vaccine SARS-CoV-2-reactive clones in convalescent patients, a median approximately 86% showed up only after vaccination, which suggests vaccine-specific priming. Of the vaccine-specific clones in convalescent patients, 304 of 307, or nearly all, reacted only to SARS-CoV-2 spike and did not cross-react with common cold coronaviruses. An increase in the median number of SARS-CoV-2-reactive clonotypes from 21 after infection to a few dozen after vaccination was observed, but the change was not found to be significant. The study included relatively few convalescent patients and did not analyze early timepoints after natural infection.

This sequence was found in a human donor with COVID-19. The chain uses TRBV5-1 and TRBJ1-2, with TRBD1 as a weak D call on 6 bases. The sequencing input was cultured CD4+ T cells from blood. CDR3 sequence: CASSLLDRNYGYTF. The DNA sequence reads TGCGCCAGCAGCCTTCTAGACAGGAACTATGGCTACACCTTC.